This paragraph reports one T cell receptor (beta chain). The data were obtained in a study of T-cell reconstitution after alpha-beta-depleted transplantation in children. This CDR3 has 15 residues. V lost 7 bases and J lost 9, with 21 bases in between. The TCRbeta library was prepared with unique molecular identifiers. TCRdb analysed the PCR reads with MiXCR anew, one entry per CDR3 protein. The sample includes 600,000 to 700,000 distinct CDR3 sequences, approximately 15% of them seen just once. The sequence derives from a human donor who donated a stem cell graft to a child with acute myeloid leukemia. Source: PBMCs from the stem cell graft donor, taken from the stem cell graft. The chain carries TRBV12-3 or TRBV12-4 and TRBJ1-4; tentatively, D is TRBD1 (5 bases). The CDR3 region has the DNA TGTGCCAGCACTGGCGGCCAGGGCGGATTACAAAAACTGTTTTTT. This gives the protein CASTGGQGGLQKLFF.